This T cell receptor beta chain was recovered during a study of blood T cell repertoires in COVID-19 (dated by TCRdb to 2020 to 2022). At the level of the whole study: Samples covering the acute and convalescent phases of COVID-19 were provided by collaborators in the United States, Italy and Spain. The material from the prospective study consisted of cDNA or gDNA derived from T cells, B-cell-depleted T cells, or PBMCs. The dataset comprised deeply sampled blood TCRbeta repertoires from subjects exposed to, actively infected with, or recovered from COVID-19. The repertoires were released in a freely available public database intended as a resource for research on the immune response to SARS-CoV-2. Samples were obtained from the ongoing ImmuneRACE study (first 160 participants) and from roughly 1,300 subjects provided by 6 global collaborators. A de-identified subject ID, COVID-19 status, age in years and sex were almost always included in the sample metadata. Where available, HLA class I and class II types were obtained from metadata supplied by the sample provider rather than from assay-based typing.

Participants in the prospective study were enrolled through a virtual design, were aged about 18 to 90 years, and lived in about two dozen United States geographic areas. In the prospective study, participants were assigned to cohorts based on the clinical history participants reported in a screening survey and a study questionnaire. For ImmuneRACE Cohort 3, a participant was defined as recovered based on two consecutive negative NP/OP PCR tests, clearance by a healthcare professional, or resolution of symptoms. Mobile phlebotomists in the prospective study collected whole blood, serum and a nasopharyngeal or oropharyngeal swab from every participant. Over an approximately 2-month period, participants in the prospective study had the option of providing additional blood draws and questionnaires. Prospective study blood samples were shipped either frozen or at room temperature before DNA extraction.

The germline V gene sets CDR1 to MDHEN and CDR2 to SYDVKM. The CDR3 holds 18 amino acids from the cysteine to the phenylalanine. CDR3 DNA is the only sequence kept; it has 54 bases, read in frame from the first base. V ends up 4 bases short and J 6 bases short, with an unmatched junction base count of 17. Note on this clone: What this receptor recognizes is not known. Base quality data are lacking; no much larger clone is found one base away.

Study-level results and caveats: The quantity of clinical and demographic metadata differed by source and by participant and was supplied without curation.

TCRbeta CDR3 regions were amplified from genomic DNA using the immunoSEQ Assay, a bias-controlled multiplex PCR. Under the source paper's analysis protocol: Within the assay, amplification of reference gene primers was used to estimate how many nucleated cells each sample contained. To quantify the absolute abundance of each unique TCRbeta CDR3 rearrangement, sequence reads were collapsed and filtered. For each sample, productive Simpson clonality was calculated as the square root of Simpson's diversity index across productive rearrangements. In its TCRdb copy, this immuneACCESS table keeps in-frame sequences only and misses some clones. Where compared with another copy, unresolved V genes explain less than half of these, and the others have no known cause. V, J and clone size reflect that table, while D and trimming were determined from the DNA. Recorded for this sample are over 200,000 clones; more than 80% of them occurred a single time. The ten largest clones represent over 0.95% of the sample.

This receptor was obtained from a man younger than 45 who had recovered from COVID-19. Sequencing used PBMCs or T cells enriched from blood (not recorded which). The chain uses TRBV28 and TRBJ2-1; a stretch of 8 junction bases matches TRBD2. CDR3 sequence: CASSSPWMTSVSVNEQFF. The DNA sequence is given as TGTGCCAGCAGTTCCCCCTGGATGACTAGCGTGTCGGTCAATGAGCAGTTCTTC.